Listed below are T cell receptor beta chains from one sample, sequenced in a study of long-term antiretroviral therapy in people with HIV. The data were produced by immunoSEQ multiplex PCR, yet TCRdb's version contains in-frame clones alone and is incomplete. The sample lists fewer than 20,000 clones; around 75% were seen once. The input for sequencing was unsorted PBMCs, taken 1.5 years before starting antiretroviral therapy. Source of these receptors: a woman in her 50s with HIV. The CDR3 runs from the conserved cysteine through the conserved F or W. The order of the fields is D gene, J gene, V gene, CDR3 length, clone size, CDR3 DNA, CDR3 protein. A D gene is named only where the DNA matches it firmly. Some rows have no size entry. The others give once, few or many, or a class for an expanded clone.

d_gene: .; j_gene: TRBJ1-6; v_gene: TRBV6-5; len: 16; abundance: .; CDR3nt: TGTGCCAGCAGTTACCTGCTCCGGGACACCGATTCACCCCTCCACTTT; CDR3aa: CASSYLLRDTDSPLHF
d_gene: .; j_gene: TRBJ1-1; v_gene: TRBV5-1; len: 13; abundance: .; CDR3nt: TGCGCCAGCAGCCCCGCTGAGCACACTGAAGCTTTCTTT; CDR3aa: CASSPAEHTEAFF
d_gene: TRBD2; j_gene: TRBJ2-2; v_gene: TRBV7-3; len: 15; abundance: .; CDR3nt: TGTGCCAGCAGCCTAGCGGGGGGTATCACCGGGGAGCTGTTTTTT; CDR3aa: CASSLAGGITGELFF
d_gene: .; j_gene: TRBJ2-6; v_gene: TRBV25-1; len: 16; abundance: .; CDR3nt: TGTGCCAGCAGTGTCGGGGGAGCGGCAGGGGCCAACGTCCTGACTTTC; CDR3aa: CASSVGGAAGANVLTF
d_gene: .; j_gene: TRBJ1-2; v_gene: TRBV14; len: 13; abundance: .; CDR3nt: TGTGCCAGCAGCCAAGTTTCAGGGACGGGCTACACCTTC; CDR3aa: CASSQVSGTGYTF
d_gene: .; j_gene: TRBJ1-5; v_gene: TRBV6-1; len: 14; abundance: few; CDR3nt: TGTGCCAGCAGTGTTACTGCAGTTAATCAGCCCCAGCATTTT; CDR3aa: CASSVTAVNQPQHF
d_gene: .; j_gene: TRBJ1-1; v_gene: TRBV27; len: 15; abundance: .; CDR3nt: TGTGCCAGCAAATCAAGTCCCCGGGGGCCCACTGAAGCTTTCTTT; CDR3aa: CASKSSPRGPTEAFF
d_gene: .; j_gene: TRBJ2-3; v_gene: TRBV29-1; len: 14; abundance: .; CDR3nt: TGCAGCGTTGTAGGGGTAGCGAGCACAGATACGCAGTATTTT; CDR3aa: CSVVGVASTDTQYF
d_gene: TRBD1; j_gene: TRBJ1-3; v_gene: TRBV6-6; len: 15; abundance: .; CDR3nt: TGTGCCAGCAGTTGGGGACAGGGGGATGGAAACACCATATATTTT; CDR3aa: CASSWGQGDGNTIYF
d_gene: .; j_gene: TRBJ1-2; v_gene: TRBV7-9; len: 14; abundance: .; CDR3nt: TGTGCCAGCAGCTTTCTACAGACCAACTATGGCTACACCTTC; CDR3aa: CASSFLQTNYGYTF
d_gene: TRBD1; j_gene: TRBJ1-5; v_gene: TRBV7-9; len: 14; abundance: .; CDR3nt: TGTGCCAGCAGCTTGACAGGGAGGGAGCAGCCCCAGCATTTT; CDR3aa: CASSLTGREQPQHF
d_gene: .; j_gene: TRBJ2-2; v_gene: TRBV5-1; len: 13; abundance: few; CDR3nt: TGCGCCAGCAGCTACAGGTCTCCCGGGGAGCTGTTTTTT; CDR3aa: CASSYRSPGELFF
d_gene: .; j_gene: TRBJ1-6; v_gene: TRBV27; len: 16; abundance: .; CDR3nt: TGTGCCAGCAGTTTAGATGGGGGATCCTATAATTCACCCCTCCACTTT; CDR3aa: CASSLDGGSYNSPLHF
d_gene: TRBD2; j_gene: TRBJ2-3; v_gene: TRBV7-9; len: 16; abundance: .; CDR3nt: TGTGCCAGCAGCCCCCGGAGCGGGGGCCCCGAAGATACGCAGTATTTT; CDR3aa: CASSPRSGGPEDTQYF
d_gene: .; j_gene: TRBJ2-1; v_gene: TRBV11-2; len: 14; abundance: .; CDR3nt: TGTGCCAGCAGCTGGGAAGGGCGGCACAATGAGCAGTTCTTC; CDR3aa: CASSWEGRHNEQFF
d_gene: .; j_gene: TRBJ2-3; v_gene: TRBV5-5; len: 15; abundance: .; CDR3nt: TGTGCCAGCAGCTTACGAGGGGCAAGCACAGATACGCAGTATTTT; CDR3aa: CASSLRGASTDTQYF
d_gene: .; j_gene: TRBJ2-3; v_gene: TRBV6-4; len: 13; abundance: .; CDR3nt: TGTGCCAGCAGTGCCAGGAGCACAGATACGCAGTATTTT; CDR3aa: CASSARSTDTQYF
d_gene: .; j_gene: TRBJ2-1; v_gene: TRBV5-3; len: 14; abundance: .; CDR3nt: TGTGCCAGAAGCAACGGTCCCCTGGGAAGAAAGCAGTTCTTC; CDR3aa: CARSNGPLGRKQFF
d_gene: TRBD2; j_gene: TRBJ2-3; v_gene: TRBV30; len: 15; abundance: .; CDR3nt: TGTGCCTGGAGTCCACTAGCGGGGGGGCAAGATACGCAGTATTTT; CDR3aa: CAWSPLAGGQDTQYF
d_gene: TRBD1; j_gene: TRBJ1-1; v_gene: TRBV2; len: 14; abundance: .; CDR3nt: TGTGCCAGCAGTAGAGGACAGGGGGGCACTGAAGCTTTCTTT; CDR3aa: CASSRGQGGTEAFF
d_gene: .; j_gene: TRBJ1-1; v_gene: TRBV7-9; len: 13; abundance: few; CDR3nt: TGTGCCAGCATCCAGACCGCCGGAGCTGAAGCTTTCTTT; CDR3aa: CASIQTAGAEAFF
d_gene: TRBD1; j_gene: TRBJ1-2; v_gene: TRBV15; len: 16; abundance: .; CDR3nt: TGTGCCACCAGCAGATCCGGGACAGGAGGACCCTATGGCTACACCTTC; CDR3aa: CATSRSGTGGPYGYTF
d_gene: .; j_gene: TRBJ1-1; v_gene: TRBV18; len: 15; abundance: .; CDR3nt: TGTGCCAGCTCACCTCTACCAGGGACGGGCACTGAAGCTTTCTTT; CDR3aa: CASSPLPGTGTEAFF
d_gene: .; j_gene: TRBJ2-2; v_gene: TRBV15; len: 15; abundance: .; CDR3nt: TGTGCTACCGGGGCAGGGTTTGGTAACACCGGGGAGCTGTTTTTT; CDR3aa: CATGAGFGNTGELFF
d_gene: .; j_gene: TRBJ1-6; v_gene: TRBV30; len: 13; abundance: .; CDR3nt: TGTGCCTGGAGTGTGGTGGACAGATCACCCCTCCACTTT; CDR3aa: CAWSVVDRSPLHF
d_gene: .; j_gene: TRBJ2-1; v_gene: TRBV7-9; len: 17; abundance: .; CDR3nt: TGTGCCAGCAGCTCTACGGGACTCCCGCGCTCCTACAATGAGCAGTTCTTC; CDR3aa: CASSSTGLPRSYNEQFF
d_gene: .; j_gene: TRBJ1-3; v_gene: TRBV18; len: 16; abundance: .; CDR3nt: TGTGCCAGCTCACCGGGATCTGTTGTCTCTGGAAACACCATATATTTT; CDR3aa: CASSPGSVVSGNTIYF
d_gene: .; j_gene: TRBJ1-6; v_gene: TRBV28; len: 12; abundance: .; CDR3nt: TGTGCCAGCAGTTCTTGGGGACTGCTCTGGGACTTT; CDR3aa: CASSSWGLLWDF
d_gene: .; j_gene: TRBJ1-4; v_gene: TRBV6-5; len: 15; abundance: .; CDR3nt: TGTGCCAGCAGTCCACAGACCGGTGGAGGCGAGAAACTGTTTTTT; CDR3aa: CASSPQTGGGEKLFF
d_gene: .; j_gene: TRBJ2-1; v_gene: TRBV6-5; len: 15; abundance: .; CDR3nt: TGTGCCAGCACCTCGCGACAGGTTTCCTACAATGAGCAGTTCTTC; CDR3aa: CASTSRQVSYNEQFF
d_gene: TRBD2; j_gene: TRBJ2-5; v_gene: TRBV11-2; len: 15; abundance: .; CDR3nt: TGTGCCAGCAGCCAGTCCGGCGGGGGGGCAGAGACCCAGTACTTC; CDR3aa: CASSQSGGGAETQYF
d_gene: TRBD1; j_gene: TRBJ1-6; v_gene: TRBV2; len: 13; abundance: .; CDR3nt: TGTGCCAGCAGAGCAGGGGGCAATTCACCCCTCCACTTT; CDR3aa: CASRAGGNSPLHF
d_gene: TRBD1; j_gene: TRBJ1-2; v_gene: TRBV5-4; len: 15; abundance: .; CDR3nt: TGTGCCAGCAGCCCCGGGACAGGGGGCGCCTATGGCTACACCTTC; CDR3aa: CASSPGTGGAYGYTF
d_gene: .; j_gene: TRBJ2-1; v_gene: TRBV30; len: 15; abundance: .; CDR3nt: TGTGCCTGGAGTGCCGATCTCTCTAGCCGAAATGAGCAGTTCTTC; CDR3aa: CAWSADLSSRNEQFF
d_gene: TRBD1; j_gene: TRBJ1-2; v_gene: TRBV19; len: 15; abundance: .; CDR3nt: TGTGCCAGTAGTATTTGGCAGGGGGCTAACTATGGCTACACCTTC; CDR3aa: CASSIWQGANYGYTF
d_gene: TRBD2; j_gene: TRBJ2-1; v_gene: TRBV7-2; len: 15; abundance: .; CDR3nt: TGTGCCAGCAGCTTAAGGGGGACTAGCGGAGGTGAGCAGTTCTTC; CDR3aa: CASSLRGTSGGEQFF
d_gene: .; j_gene: TRBJ1-6; v_gene: TRBV10-2; len: 15; abundance: few; CDR3nt: TGCGCCAGTAACCCGAGCCAAAACAATAATTCACCCCTCCACTTT; CDR3aa: CASNPSQNNNSPLHF
d_gene: TRBD1; j_gene: TRBJ2-6; v_gene: TRBV9; len: 19; abundance: .; CDR3nt: TGTGCCAGCAGCGGAACCGGGACAGGCCGTCTCTCTGGGGCCAACGTCCTGACTTTC; CDR3aa: CASSGTGTGRLSGANVLTF
d_gene: .; j_gene: TRBJ1-4; v_gene: TRBV6-5; len: 15; abundance: .; CDR3nt: TGTGCCAGCAGTTACGGCAGGAAACCTAATGAAAAACTGTTTTTT; CDR3aa: CASSYGRKPNEKLFF
d_gene: .; j_gene: TRBJ1-1; v_gene: TRBV5-5; len: 16; abundance: .; CDR3nt: TGTGCCAGCAGCTTGCCGGGGGGCAGACCGAACACTGAAGCTTTCTTT; CDR3aa: CASSLPGGRPNTEAFF
d_gene: TRBD2; j_gene: TRBJ2-3; v_gene: TRBV19; len: 15; abundance: .; CDR3nt: TGTGCCAGTAGTATAAGCGGGGGAAGCACAGATACGCAGTATTTT; CDR3aa: CASSISGGSTDTQYF
d_gene: .; j_gene: TRBJ2-5; v_gene: TRBV2; len: 11; abundance: .; CDR3nt: TGTGCCAGCGGCCGGCAAGAGACCCAGTACTTC; CDR3aa: CASGRQETQYF
d_gene: .; j_gene: TRBJ1-2; v_gene: TRBV11-2; len: 18; abundance: .; CDR3nt: TGTGCCAGCAGCAGTTCGGGAGGACCAGCTAGAAGCGGGTATGGCTACACCTTC; CDR3aa: CASSSSGGPARSGYGYTF
d_gene: .; j_gene: TRBJ1-3; v_gene: TRBV5-5; len: 12; abundance: .; CDR3nt: TGTGCCAGCAGCCTCTTAGGAAACACCATATATTTT; CDR3aa: CASSLLGNTIYF
d_gene: TRBD1; j_gene: TRBJ2-3; v_gene: TRBV18; len: 17; abundance: .; CDR3nt: TGTGCCAGCTCGCTACTCGAACAGGGGAGAAGCACAGATACGCAGTATTTT; CDR3aa: CASSLLEQGRSTDTQYF
d_gene: TRBD1; j_gene: TRBJ1-1; v_gene: TRBV6-5; len: 14; abundance: once; CDR3nt: TGTGCCAGCAGTTACGACAGGGGGCGTAGTGAAGCTTTCTTT; CDR3aa: CASSYDRGRSEAFF
d_gene: .; j_gene: TRBJ2-7; v_gene: TRBV7-2; len: 13; abundance: once; CDR3nt: TGTGCCAGCAGCGCTCGGCTGGCGTACGAGCAGTACTTC; CDR3aa: CASSARLAYEQYF
d_gene: .; j_gene: TRBJ2-6; v_gene: TRBV4-1; len: 17; abundance: .; CDR3nt: TGCGCCAGCAGCCAAGTGCAGTCTAGCTCTGGGGCCAACGTCCTGACTTTC; CDR3aa: CASSQVQSSSGANVLTF
d_gene: .; j_gene: TRBJ1-1; v_gene: TRBV10-3; len: 12; abundance: .; CDR3nt: TGTGCCATCAGTCTGACAGGAAGCGAAGCTTTCTTT; CDR3aa: CAISLTGSEAFF
d_gene: .; j_gene: TRBJ1-2; v_gene: TRBV2; len: 13; abundance: .; CDR3nt: TGTGCCAGCTTTGGGGTAGGGGGTCAAGGCTACACCTTC; CDR3aa: CASFGVGGQGYTF
d_gene: TRBD1; j_gene: TRBJ1-6; v_gene: TRBV27; len: 17; abundance: few; CDR3nt: TGTGCCAGCAGTTTATACGGGGACAGCTCCTATAATTCACCCCTCCACTTT; CDR3aa: CASSLYGDSSYNSPLHF
d_gene: .; j_gene: TRBJ2-2; v_gene: TRBV4-1; len: 15; abundance: .; CDR3nt: TGCGCCAGCAGCCAAGTAGGGGGGGACACCGGGGAGCTGTTTTTT; CDR3aa: CASSQVGGDTGELFF
d_gene: .; j_gene: TRBJ1-3; v_gene: TRBV10-3; len: 14; abundance: few; CDR3nt: TGTGCCATCAGTGATAACGGGCCGGGAAACACCATATATTTT; CDR3aa: CAISDNGPGNTIYF
d_gene: TRBD1; j_gene: TRBJ2-1; v_gene: TRBV9; len: 13; abundance: .; CDR3nt: TGTGCCAGCAGCGGGGACAGTTTCAATGAGCAGTTCTTC; CDR3aa: CASSGDSFNEQFF